This T cell receptor (beta chain) stems from a study of technical replicates of blood from a handful of donors. The method was immunoSEQ multiplex PCR; TCRdb's version includes in-frame clones alone and lacks a portion of them. The sample has tens of thousands of clones, around 94% seen once; the top ten hold around 0.25%. Germline assignment: CDR1 GTSNPN and CDR2 SVGIG (reference sequence). CDR3 length: 16 residues. V shed 1 base, J shed 3 bases, and the junction held 6 bases outside the gene matches. Sequencing was done on a sample of T cells isolated from PBMCs. This clonotype was sampled from a human donor in good health. J is TRBJ2-2 and V is TRBV30, with 9 bases that match TRBD1. The chain's CDR3 is CAWSAGTGLYTGELFF. The CDR3 DNA reads as TGTGCCTGGAGTGCGGGGACAGGGCTTTACACCGGGGAGCTGTTTTTT. Using reference TRBV30 and TRBJ2-2 for the parts outside the CDR3, the full variable domain is SQTIHQWPATLVQPVGSPLSLECTVEGTSNPNLYWYRQAAGRGLQLLFYSVGIGQISSEVPQNLSASRPQDRQFILSSKKLLLSDSGFYLCAWSAGTGLYTGELFFGEGSRLTVL.